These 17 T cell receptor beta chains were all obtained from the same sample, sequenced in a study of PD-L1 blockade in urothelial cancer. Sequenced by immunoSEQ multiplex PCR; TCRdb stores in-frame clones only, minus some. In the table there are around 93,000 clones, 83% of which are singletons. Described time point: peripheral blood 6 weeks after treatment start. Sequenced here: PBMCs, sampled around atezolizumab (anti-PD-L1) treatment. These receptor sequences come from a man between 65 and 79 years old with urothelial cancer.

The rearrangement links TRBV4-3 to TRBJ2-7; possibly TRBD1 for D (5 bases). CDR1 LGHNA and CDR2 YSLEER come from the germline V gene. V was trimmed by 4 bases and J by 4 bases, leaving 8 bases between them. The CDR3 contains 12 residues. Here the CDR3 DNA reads TGCGCCAGCAGCCGACAGTGGTACGAGCAGTACTTC. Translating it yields CASSRQWYEQYF.

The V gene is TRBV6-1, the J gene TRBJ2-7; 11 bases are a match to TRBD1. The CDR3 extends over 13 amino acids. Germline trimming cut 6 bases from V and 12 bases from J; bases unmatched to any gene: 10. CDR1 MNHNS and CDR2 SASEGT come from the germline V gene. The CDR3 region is CASRGGQGAPGYF. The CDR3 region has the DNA TGTGCCAGCAGGGGCGGACAGGGGGCCCCGGGGTACTTC.

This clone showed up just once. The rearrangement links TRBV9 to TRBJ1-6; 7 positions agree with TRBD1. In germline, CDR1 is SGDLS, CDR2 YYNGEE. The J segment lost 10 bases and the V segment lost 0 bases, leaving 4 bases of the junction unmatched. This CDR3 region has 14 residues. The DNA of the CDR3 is TGTGCCAGCAGCGTAGGAGACAGGGTCTCACCCCTCCACTTT. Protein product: CASSVGDRVSPLHF.

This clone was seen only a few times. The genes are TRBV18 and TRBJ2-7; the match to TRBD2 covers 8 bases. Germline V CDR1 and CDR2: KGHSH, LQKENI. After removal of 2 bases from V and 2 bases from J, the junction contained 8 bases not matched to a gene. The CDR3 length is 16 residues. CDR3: CASSPESSGSPYEQYF. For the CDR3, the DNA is TGTGCCAGCTCACCAGAGTCTAGCGGGTCTCCCTACGAGCAGTACTTC.

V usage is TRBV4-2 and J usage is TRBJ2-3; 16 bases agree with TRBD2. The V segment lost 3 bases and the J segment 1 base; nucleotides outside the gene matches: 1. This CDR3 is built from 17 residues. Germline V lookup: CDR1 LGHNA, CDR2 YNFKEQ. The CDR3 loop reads CASSQGLAGGGTDTQYF. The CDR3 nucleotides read TGTGCCAGCAGCCAGGGACTAGCGGGAGGGGGCACAGATACGCAGTATTTT.

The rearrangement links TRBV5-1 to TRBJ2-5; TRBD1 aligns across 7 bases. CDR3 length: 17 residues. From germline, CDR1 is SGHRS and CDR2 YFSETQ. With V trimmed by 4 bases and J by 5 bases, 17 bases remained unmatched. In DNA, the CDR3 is TGCGCCAGCAGCAAGCAAGGGACAGCAGACTTTAGGGAGACCCAGTACTTC. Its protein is CASSKQGTADFRETQYF.

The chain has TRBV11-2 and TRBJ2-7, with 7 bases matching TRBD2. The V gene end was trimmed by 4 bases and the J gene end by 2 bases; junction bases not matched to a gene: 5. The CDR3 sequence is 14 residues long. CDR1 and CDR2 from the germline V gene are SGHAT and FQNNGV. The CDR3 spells CASSSPGRPYEQYF. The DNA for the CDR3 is TGTGCCAGCAGCTCGCCCGGGAGGCCCTACGAGCAGTACTTC. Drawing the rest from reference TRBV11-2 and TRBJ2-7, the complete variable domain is EAGVAQSPRYKIIEKRQSVAFWCNPISGHATLYWYQQILGQGPKLLIQFQNNGVVDDSQLPKDRFSAERLKGVDSTLKIQPAKLEDSAVYLCASSSPGRPYEQYFGPGTRLTVT.

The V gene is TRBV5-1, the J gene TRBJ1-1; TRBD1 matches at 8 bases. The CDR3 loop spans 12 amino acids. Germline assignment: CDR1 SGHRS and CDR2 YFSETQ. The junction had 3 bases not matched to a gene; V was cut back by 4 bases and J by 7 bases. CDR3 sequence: CASSEGQGEAFF. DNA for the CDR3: TGCGCCAGCAGCGAAGGACAGGGTGAAGCTTTCTTT.

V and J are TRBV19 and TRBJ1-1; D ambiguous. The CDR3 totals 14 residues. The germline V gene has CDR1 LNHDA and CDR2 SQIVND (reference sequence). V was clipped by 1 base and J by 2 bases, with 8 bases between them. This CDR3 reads CASSIGLANTEAFF. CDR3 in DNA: TGTGCCAGTAGTATAGGCCTGGCTAACACTGAAGCTTTCTTT.

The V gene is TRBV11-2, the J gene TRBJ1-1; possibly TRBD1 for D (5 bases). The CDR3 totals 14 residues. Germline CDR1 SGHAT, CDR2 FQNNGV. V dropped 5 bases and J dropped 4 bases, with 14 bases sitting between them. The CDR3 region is CASSALGQGTEAFF. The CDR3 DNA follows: TGTGCCAGCAGCGCCCTGGGGCAGGGCACTGAAGCTTTCTTT. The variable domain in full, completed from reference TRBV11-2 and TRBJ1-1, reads EAGVAQSPRYKIIEKRQSVAFWCNPISGHATLYWYQQILGQGPKLLIQFQNNGVVDDSQLPKDRFSAERLKGVDSTLKIQPAKLEDSAVYLCASSALGQGTEAFFGQGTRLTVV.

CDR3: CASSSSGTTYEQYF. CDR3 sequence (DNA): TGTGCCAGCAGCTCTAGCGGGACCACCTACGAGCAGTACTTC. This sequence joins TRBV27 and TRBJ2-7, with 9 bases aligning to TRBD2. The V and J ends lost 6 bases and 2 bases, in that order; junction bases with no gene match: 5. CDR1 and CDR2 from the germline V gene are MNHEY and SMNVEV (reference sequence). The CDR3 loop spans 14 amino acids.

The CDR3 coding sequence is TGTGCCAGCAGTGAAGACGAGGTAGATACGCAGTATTTT. It translates to CASSEDEVDTQYF. The chain employs TRBV6-1 and TRBJ2-3; no clear D gene. Trimming shortened V by 1 base and J by 5 bases, and 7 bases separated the two germline ends. The germline V gene encodes CDR1 MNHNS and CDR2 SASEGT. The CDR3 totals 13 residues.

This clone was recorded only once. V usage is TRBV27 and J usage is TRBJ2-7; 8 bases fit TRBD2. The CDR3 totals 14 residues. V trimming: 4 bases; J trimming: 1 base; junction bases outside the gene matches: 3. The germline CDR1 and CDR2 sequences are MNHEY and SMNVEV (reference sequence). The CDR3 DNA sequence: TGTGCCAGCAGTTCCGCTAGCGGGTCCTACGAGCAGTACTTC. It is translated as CASSSASGSYEQYF.

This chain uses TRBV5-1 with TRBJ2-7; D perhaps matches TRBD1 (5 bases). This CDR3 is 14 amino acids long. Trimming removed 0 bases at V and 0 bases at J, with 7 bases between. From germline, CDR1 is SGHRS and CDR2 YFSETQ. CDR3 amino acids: CASSLADSSYEQYF. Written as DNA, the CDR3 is TGCGCCAGCAGCTTGGCCGACAGCTCCTACGAGCAGTACTTC.

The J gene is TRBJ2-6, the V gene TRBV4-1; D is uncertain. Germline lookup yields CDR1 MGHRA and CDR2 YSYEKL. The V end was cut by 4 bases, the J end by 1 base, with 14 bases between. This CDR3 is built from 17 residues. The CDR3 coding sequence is TGCGCCAGCAGCCTCACCATGATCGGTTCTGGGGCCAACGTCCTGACTTTC. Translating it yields CASSLTMIGSGANVLTF.

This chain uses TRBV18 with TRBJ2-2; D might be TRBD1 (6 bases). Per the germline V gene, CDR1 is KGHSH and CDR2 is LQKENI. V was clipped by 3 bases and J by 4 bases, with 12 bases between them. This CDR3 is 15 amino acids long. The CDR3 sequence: CASSPMTGLTGELFF. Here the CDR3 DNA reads TGTGCCAGCTCACCGATGACAGGCCTCACCGGGGAGCTGTTTTTT.

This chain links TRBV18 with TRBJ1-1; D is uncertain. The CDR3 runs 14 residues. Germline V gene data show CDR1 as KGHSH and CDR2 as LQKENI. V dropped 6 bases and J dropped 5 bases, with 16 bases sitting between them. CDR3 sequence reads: CASSQRASPTEAFF. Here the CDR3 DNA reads TGTGCCAGCTCGCAGAGGGCTTCTCCGACTGAAGCTTTCTTT. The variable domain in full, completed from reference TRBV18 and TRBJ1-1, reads NAGVMQNPRHLVRRRGQEARLRCSPMKGHSHVYWYRQLPEEGLKFMVYLQKENIIDESGMPKERFSAEFPKEGPSILRIQQVVRGDSAAYFCASSQRASPTEAFFGQGTRLTVV.